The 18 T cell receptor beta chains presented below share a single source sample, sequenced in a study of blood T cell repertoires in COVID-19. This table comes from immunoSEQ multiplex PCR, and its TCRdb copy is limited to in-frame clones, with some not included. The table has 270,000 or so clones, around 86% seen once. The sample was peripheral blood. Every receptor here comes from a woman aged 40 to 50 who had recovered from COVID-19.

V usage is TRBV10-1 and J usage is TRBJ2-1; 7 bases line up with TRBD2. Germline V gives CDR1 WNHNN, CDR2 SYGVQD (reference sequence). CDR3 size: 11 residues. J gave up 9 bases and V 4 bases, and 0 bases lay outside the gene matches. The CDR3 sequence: CASSGGGEQFF. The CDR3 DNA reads TGCGCCAGCAGTGGCGGGGGTGAGCAGTTCTTC.

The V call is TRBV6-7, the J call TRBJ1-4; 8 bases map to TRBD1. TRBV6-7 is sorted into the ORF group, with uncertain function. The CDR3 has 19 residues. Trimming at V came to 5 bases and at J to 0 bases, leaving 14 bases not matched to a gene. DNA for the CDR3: TGTGCCAGCAGTCCAAAGGGACAGGTATGGGATGCAACTAATGAAAAACTGTTTTTT. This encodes CASSPKGQVWDATNEKLFF.

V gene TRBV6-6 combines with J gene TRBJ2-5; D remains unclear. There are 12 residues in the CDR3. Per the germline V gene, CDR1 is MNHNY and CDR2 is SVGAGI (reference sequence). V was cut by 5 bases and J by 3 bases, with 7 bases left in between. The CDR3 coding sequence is TGTGCCAGCAGTGGGCTCGAAGAGACCCAGTACTTC. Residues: CASSGLEETQYF.

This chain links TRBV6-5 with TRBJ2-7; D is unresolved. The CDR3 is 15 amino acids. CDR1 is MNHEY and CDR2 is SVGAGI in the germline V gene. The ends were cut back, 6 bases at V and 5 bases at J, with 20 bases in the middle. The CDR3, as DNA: TGTGCCAGCAGCCACTATGGAGCGCCGAGCGACGAGCAGTACTTC. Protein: CASSHYGAPSDEQYF.

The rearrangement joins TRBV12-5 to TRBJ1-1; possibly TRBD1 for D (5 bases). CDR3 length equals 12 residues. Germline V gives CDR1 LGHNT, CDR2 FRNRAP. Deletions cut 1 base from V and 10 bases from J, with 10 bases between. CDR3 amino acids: CASGLDGGGAFF. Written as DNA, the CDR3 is TGTGCTAGTGGTTTGGACGGGGGGGGAGCTTTCTTT.

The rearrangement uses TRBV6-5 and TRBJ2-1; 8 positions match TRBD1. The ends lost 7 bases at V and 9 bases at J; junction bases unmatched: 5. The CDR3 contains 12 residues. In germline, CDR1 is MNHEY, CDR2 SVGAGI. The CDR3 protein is CASKQGAGEQFF. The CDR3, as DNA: TGTGCCAGCAAGCAGGGGGCGGGTGAGCAGTTCTTC.

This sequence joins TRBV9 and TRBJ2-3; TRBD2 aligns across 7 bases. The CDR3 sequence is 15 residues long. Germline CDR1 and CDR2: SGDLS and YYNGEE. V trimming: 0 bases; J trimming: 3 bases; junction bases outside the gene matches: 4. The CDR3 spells CASSVALAGTDTQYF. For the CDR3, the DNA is TGTGCCAGCAGCGTAGCTTTAGCGGGTACAGATACGCAGTATTTT.

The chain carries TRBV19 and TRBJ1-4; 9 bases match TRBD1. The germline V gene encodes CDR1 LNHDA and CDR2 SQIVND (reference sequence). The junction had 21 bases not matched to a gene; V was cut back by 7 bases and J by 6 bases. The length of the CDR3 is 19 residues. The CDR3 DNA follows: TGTGCCAGTACCCGACGTAGGGACAGGGAAGGAGTCGGTTATGAAAAACTGTTTTTT. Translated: CASTRRRDREGVGYEKLFF.

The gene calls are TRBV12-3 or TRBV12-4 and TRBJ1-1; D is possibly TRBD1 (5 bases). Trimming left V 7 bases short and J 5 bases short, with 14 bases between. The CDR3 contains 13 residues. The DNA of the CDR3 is TGTGCCAGCAAATTTTCGGGGGATACTGAAGCTTTCTTT. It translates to CASKFSGDTEAFF.

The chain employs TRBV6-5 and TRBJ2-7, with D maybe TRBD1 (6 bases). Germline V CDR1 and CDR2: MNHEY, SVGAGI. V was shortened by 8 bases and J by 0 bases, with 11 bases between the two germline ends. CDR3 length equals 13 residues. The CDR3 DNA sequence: TGTGCCAGCCGGGCAGGGGACTCCTACGAGCAGTACTTC. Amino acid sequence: CASRAGDSYEQYF.

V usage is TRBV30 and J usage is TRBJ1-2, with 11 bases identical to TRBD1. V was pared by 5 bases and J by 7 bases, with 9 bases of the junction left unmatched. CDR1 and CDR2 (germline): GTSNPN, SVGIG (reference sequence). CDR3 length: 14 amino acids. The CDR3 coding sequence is TGTGCCTGGGGAACCGGACAGGGGGCAGGTGGCTACACCTTC. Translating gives CAWGTGQGAGGYTF.

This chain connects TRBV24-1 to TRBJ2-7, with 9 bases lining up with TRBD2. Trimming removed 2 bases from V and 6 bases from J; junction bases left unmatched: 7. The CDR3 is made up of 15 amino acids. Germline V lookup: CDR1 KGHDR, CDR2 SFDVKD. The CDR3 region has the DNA TGTGCCACCAGTGATTCCGGGACTAGCTTCCCCGAGCAGTACTTC. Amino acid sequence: CATSDSGTSFPEQYF.

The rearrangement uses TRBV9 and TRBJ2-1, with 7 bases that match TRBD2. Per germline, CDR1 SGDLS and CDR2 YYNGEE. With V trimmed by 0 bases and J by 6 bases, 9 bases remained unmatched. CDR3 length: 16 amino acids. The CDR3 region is CASSVGWDYVINEQFF. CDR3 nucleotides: TGTGCCAGCAGCGTAGGATGGGACTATGTCATCAATGAGCAGTTCTTC. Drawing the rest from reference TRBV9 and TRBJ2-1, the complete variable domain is DSGVTQTPKHLITATGQRVTLRCSPRSGDLSVYWYQQSLDQGLQFLIQYYNGEERAKGNILERFSAQQFPDLHSELNLSSLELGDSALYFCASSVGWDYVINEQFFGPGTRLTVL.

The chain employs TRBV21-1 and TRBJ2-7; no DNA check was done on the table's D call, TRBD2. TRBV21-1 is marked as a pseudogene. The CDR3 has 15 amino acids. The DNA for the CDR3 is TGTGCCAGCAGCAAACCGGGACTCCAGATCGTGGGCCAGTACTTC. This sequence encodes CASSKPGLQIVGQYF.

As DNA, the CDR3 is TGTGCCAGTAGTATAGTGGGGCAGGGTTTGGTCGGGGAGCTGTTTTTT. Protein: CASSIVGQGLVGELFF. The chain employs TRBV19 and TRBJ2-2, with a possible D match to TRBD1 (5 bases). The V gene's germline CDR1 is LNHDA and CDR2 SQIVND (reference sequence). CDR3 length equals 16 residues. The V and J ends lost 1 base and 7 bases respectively, with 16 bases between them.

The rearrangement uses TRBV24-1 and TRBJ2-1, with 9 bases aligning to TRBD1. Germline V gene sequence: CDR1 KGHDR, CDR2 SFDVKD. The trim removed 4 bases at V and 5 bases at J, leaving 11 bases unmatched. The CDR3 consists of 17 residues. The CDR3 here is CATSDPGGQGRDNEQFF. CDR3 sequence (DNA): TGTGCCACCAGTGACCCTGGGGGACAGGGCCGAGACAATGAGCAGTTCTTC.

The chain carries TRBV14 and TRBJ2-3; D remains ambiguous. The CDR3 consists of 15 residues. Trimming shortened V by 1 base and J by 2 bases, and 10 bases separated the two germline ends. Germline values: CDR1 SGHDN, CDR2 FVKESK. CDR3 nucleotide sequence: TGTGCCAGCAGCCAAGGAGCTTCCTCCACAGATACGCAGTATTTT. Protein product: CASSQGASSTDTQYF.

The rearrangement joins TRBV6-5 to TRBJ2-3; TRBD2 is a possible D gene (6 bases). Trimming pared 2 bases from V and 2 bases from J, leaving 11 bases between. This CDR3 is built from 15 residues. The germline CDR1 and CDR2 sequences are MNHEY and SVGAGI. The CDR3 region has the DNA TGTGCCAGCAGTTACGCCGCGGGATTCACAGATACGCAGTATTTT. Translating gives CASSYAAGFTDTQYF.